The entry below describes one T cell receptor beta chain. This CDR3 is 15 amino acids long. Between the trimmed V and J ends, which lost 7 bases and 2 bases, there was a span of 15 bases. CDR1 is MDHEN, CDR2 SYDVKM, per germline. Sampling times: baseline, cycle 4 day 1, cycle 7 day 1. Assay used: immunoSEQ multiplex PCR; TCRdb lists only in-frame clones, some missing. The data contain tens of thousands of clones, about 85% of them seen just once; the ten biggest clones take up 5% to 7%. These data are taken from a study of OX40 agonist ivuxolimab in advanced cancers. This TCR was sampled from an adult with an advanced solid tumor such as melanoma, head and neck, liver or kidney cancer. The chain recombines TRBV28 with TRBJ1-3; D ambiguous. The specimen comprised CD4+ or CD8+ T cells sorted from blood, sampled in a trial of the OX40 agonist ivuxolimab. CDR3 amino acids: CASTSWTAPGNTIYF. The CDR3 DNA sequence: TGTGCCAGCACCTCCTGGACCGCGCCTGGAAACACCATATATTTT.